The present T cell receptor (beta chain) was sequenced within a study of blood T cell repertoires in COVID-19. At the level of the study: Spain, Italy and the United States supplied samples that represented acute and convalescent COVID-19.

Generated by immunoSEQ multiplex PCR, the TCRdb table keeps only in-frame clones and is missing some. The sample has 110,000 or so clones; roughly 90% are singletons. This CDR3 region has 16 residues. CDR1 and CDR2 from the germline V gene are KGHDR and SFDVKD. Trimming stripped 4 bases from V and 4 bases from J, with 16 bases between. This clonotype was sampled from a woman in her seventies who had recovered from COVID-19. Source material: peripheral blood. The V call is TRBV24-1, the J call TRBJ2-1, with D possibly matching TRBD1 (8 bases). The CDR3 is CATSDPGQGGYNEQFF. The CDR3 nucleotides are TGTGCCACCAGTGACCCCGGACAGGGAGGGTACAATGAGCAGTTCTTC.